This T cell receptor (beta chain) was captured by sequencing in a study of blood T cells in healthy people across ages (dated by TCRdb to about 2015). Background on the whole study: In model experiments, template switching captured roughly one uniquely barcoded TCR beta cDNA molecule for every two T cells. Using the same blood draw, the study looked at two additional independent replicas of 1 million unique cDNA reads for two donors, one aged 18 to 29 and the other aged 80 or older. To avoid experimental bias, donors of different ages were randomly spread across the sequencing lanes. The donors were split into four age groups: young (average 16 years), middle-aged (nearly 40), aged (roughly 65) and long-lived (roughly 77). Age-related changes in TCR beta repertoire diversity were measured in the study by deep sequencing normalized with unique cDNA molecular identifiers.

Remarks on this clonotype: Its antigen has not been determined. No quality values exist for individual bases; no much larger clone is one base distant.

V loses 2 bases, J loses 6 bases, and the germline ends lie 17 bases apart. The CDR3 starts with the cysteine, ends with the phenylalanine, and has 14 residues. Just the 42-base CDR3 DNA is kept, in frame starting at base 1. The germline V gene (reference sequence) sets CDR1 to DFQATT and CDR2 to SNEGSKA. The donors were 40 or so Caucasian individuals from Russia, aged roughly 6 to 100 years, who were systemically healthy. Around 9.7 milliliters of peripheral blood were collected from each donor into EDTA-treated Vacutainer tubes. PBMCs were isolated by Ficoll-Paque density-gradient centrifugation, with at least 7 million obtained per sample. Total RNA, at least 6 micrograms per sample, was extracted from PBMCs with Trizol reagent. Naive CD45RAhigh/CD27high T cell percentages were measured by flow cytometry on a PBMC aliquot from every donor. Here is what the overall study found, with its caveats: The long-lived group showed more naive CD4+ T cells, fewer expanded clones and increased TCR diversity than the aged group, suggesting age selection. Total diversity estimates from one million sequenced T cells were considered lower bounds and underestimates. The percentage of naive T cells measured by flow cytometry correlated strongly with observed TCR beta diversity. Because donor CMV infection status was unknown, age-related changes in expanded clonotypes were potentially confounded. Since profiling was done on bulk unsorted PBMCs, naive and antigen-experienced compartments could not be conclusively compared. Observed TCR beta diversity per million T cells fell roughly linearly with age, and a significant reduction was already apparent by age approximately 40.

Receptors were amplified or captured by 5' RACE. A second about 7 to 12 cycle PCR used a sample-barcoded 5' primer and a J-beta primer mix. A template-switch 5' adaptor carrying 12 random nucleotides introduced a unique molecular identifier onto each TCR beta cDNA molecule. At least 3 million CDR3-containing paired-end reads were obtained from each sample. The Mint cDNA synthesis kit, primed by a TRBC-specific oligonucleotide, was used to synthesize first-strand cDNA from all RNA. All cDNA was treated with uracil-DNA glycosylase and then went through a first 18-cycle PCR with the universal primers M1SS and BC2_uni_R. Under the source paper's analysis protocol: Each sample was normalized by randomly selecting 1 million high-quality reads, each carrying a distinct molecular identifier. Instead of being binned into consensus sequences, reads that shared molecular identifiers were thrown out. MiTCR, set to a Q25 quality threshold and the strictest error-elimination algorithm, was used for CDR3 identification, clonotype clustering and error correction. A nonparametric unseen species model using Euler transformation provided a lower-bound estimate of total TCR beta diversity. TCRdb reran the public reads through fastp at Q25 and MiXCR, keeping productive beta chains. Every entry covers one CDR3 protein and lists the most common genes and DNA from its rows. The V and J calls, along with clone size, are taken from TCRdb and not from the paper's own processing. This sample comprises around 1,900,000 distinct CDR3 sequences, about 39% of them detected only once. Under 30% of the sample is held by the ten biggest clonotypes.

This chain joins TRBV20-1 to TRBJ2-7, with TRBD1 tentatively as D gene (6 bases match). The sample comprised blood. This TCR derives from a human donor in good health. The encoded CDR3 is CSARQGPSSAEQYF. At the DNA level, the sequence is TGCAGTGCTAGACAGGGGCCCAGCTCCGCCGAGCAGTACTTC.